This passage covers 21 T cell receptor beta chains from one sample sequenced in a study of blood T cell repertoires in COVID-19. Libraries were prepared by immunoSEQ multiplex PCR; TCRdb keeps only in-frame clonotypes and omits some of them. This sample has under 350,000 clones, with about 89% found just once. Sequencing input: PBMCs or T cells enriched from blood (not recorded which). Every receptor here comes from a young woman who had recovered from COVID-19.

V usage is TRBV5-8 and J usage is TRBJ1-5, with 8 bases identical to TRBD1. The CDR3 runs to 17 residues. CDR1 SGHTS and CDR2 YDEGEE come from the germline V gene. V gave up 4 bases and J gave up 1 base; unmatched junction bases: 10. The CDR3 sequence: CASSNGQGVFSNQPQHF. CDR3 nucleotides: TGTGCCAGCAGCAATGGACAGGGAGTGTTCAGCAATCAGCCCCAGCATTTT.

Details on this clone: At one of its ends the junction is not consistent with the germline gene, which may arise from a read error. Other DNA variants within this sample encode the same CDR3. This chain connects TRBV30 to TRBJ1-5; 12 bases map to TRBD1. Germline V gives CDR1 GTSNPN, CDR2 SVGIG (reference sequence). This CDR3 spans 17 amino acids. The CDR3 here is CAWSAGGGQGAYQPQHF. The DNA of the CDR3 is TGTGCCTGGAGTGCTGGCGGGGGACAGGGGGCTTATCAGCCTCAGCATTTT.

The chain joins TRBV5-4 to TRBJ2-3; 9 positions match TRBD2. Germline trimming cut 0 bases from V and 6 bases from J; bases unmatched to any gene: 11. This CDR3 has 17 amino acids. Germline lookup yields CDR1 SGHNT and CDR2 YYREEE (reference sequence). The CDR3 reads CASSLAGGGGVLDTQYF. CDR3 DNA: TGTGCCAGCAGCTTGGCCGGAGGCGGGGGGGTTTTGGATACGCAGTATTTT.

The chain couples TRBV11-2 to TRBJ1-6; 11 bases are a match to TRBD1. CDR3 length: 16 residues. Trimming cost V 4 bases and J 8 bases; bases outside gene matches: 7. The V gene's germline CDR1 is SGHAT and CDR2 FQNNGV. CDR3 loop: CASSSLDRGRDSPLHF. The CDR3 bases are TGTGCCAGCAGCTCCCTGGACAGGGGGCGCGATTCACCCCTCCACTTT. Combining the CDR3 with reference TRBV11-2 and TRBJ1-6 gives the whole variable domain EAGVAQSPRYKIIEKRQSVAFWCNPISGHATLYWYQQILGQGPKLLIQFQNNGVVDDSQLPKDRFSAERLKGVDSTLKIQPAKLEDSAVYLCASSSLDRGRDSPLHFGNGTRLTVT.

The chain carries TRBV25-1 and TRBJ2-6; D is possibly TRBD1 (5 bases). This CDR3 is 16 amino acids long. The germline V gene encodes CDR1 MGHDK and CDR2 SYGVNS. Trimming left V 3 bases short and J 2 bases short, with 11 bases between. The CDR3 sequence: CASSDGARTGANVLTF. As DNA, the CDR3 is TGTGCCAGCAGTGATGGGGCTAGGACTGGGGCCAACGTCCTGACTTTC.

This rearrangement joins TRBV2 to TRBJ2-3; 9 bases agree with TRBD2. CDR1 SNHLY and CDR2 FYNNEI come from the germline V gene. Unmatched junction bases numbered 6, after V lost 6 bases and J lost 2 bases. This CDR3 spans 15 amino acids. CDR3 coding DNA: TGTGCCAGCAGCGGCGGGGGGGGTTACACAGATACGCAGTATTTT. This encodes CASSGGGGYTDTQYF.

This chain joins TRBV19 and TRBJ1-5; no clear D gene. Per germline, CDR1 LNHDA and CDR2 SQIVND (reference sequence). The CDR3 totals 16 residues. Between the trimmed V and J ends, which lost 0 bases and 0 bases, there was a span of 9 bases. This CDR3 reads CASSIEGLYSNQPQHF. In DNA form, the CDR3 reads TGTGCCAGTAGTATAGAGGGCCTCTATAGCAATCAGCCCCAGCATTTT.

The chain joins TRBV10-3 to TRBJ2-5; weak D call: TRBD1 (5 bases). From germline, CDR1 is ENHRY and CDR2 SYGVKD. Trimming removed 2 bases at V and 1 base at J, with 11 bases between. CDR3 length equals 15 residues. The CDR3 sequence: CAISEGAGPQETQYF. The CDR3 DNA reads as TGTGCCATCAGTGAGGGTGCAGGGCCCCAAGAGACCCAGTACTTC.

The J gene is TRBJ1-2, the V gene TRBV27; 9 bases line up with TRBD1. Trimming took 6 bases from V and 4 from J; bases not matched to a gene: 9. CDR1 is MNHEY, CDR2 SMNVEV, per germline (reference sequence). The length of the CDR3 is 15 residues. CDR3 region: CASSLTGGGPYGYTF. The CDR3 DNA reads TGTGCCAGCAGCCTCACAGGGGGCGGCCCCTATGGCTACACCTTC.

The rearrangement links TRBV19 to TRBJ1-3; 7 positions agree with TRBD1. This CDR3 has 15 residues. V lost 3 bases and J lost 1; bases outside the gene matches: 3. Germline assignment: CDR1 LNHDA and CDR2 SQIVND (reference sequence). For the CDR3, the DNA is TGTGCCAGTAGTATCGACAGGGCGTCTGGAAACACCATATATTTT. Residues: CASSIDRASGNTIYF.

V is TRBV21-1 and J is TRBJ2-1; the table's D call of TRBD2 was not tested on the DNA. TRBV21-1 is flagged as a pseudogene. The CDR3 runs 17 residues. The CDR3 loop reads CASSKAWLAGRGREQFF. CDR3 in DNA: TGTGCCAGCAGCAAAGCATGGCTAGCGGGAAGGGGCCGTGAGCAGTTCTTC.

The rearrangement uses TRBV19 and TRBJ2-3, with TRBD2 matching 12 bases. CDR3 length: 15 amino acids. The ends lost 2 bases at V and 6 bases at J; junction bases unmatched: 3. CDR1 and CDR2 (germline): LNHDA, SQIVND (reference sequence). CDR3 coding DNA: TGTGCCAGTAGTATAACTAGCGGGGGGTCCGATACGCAGTATTTT. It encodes CASSITSGGSDTQYF.

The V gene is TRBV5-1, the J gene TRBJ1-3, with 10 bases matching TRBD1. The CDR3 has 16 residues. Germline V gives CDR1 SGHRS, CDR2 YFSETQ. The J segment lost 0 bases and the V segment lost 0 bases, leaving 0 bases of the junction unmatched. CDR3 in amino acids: CASSLGTGGSGNTIYF. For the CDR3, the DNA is TGCGCCAGCAGCTTGGGGACAGGGGGCTCTGGAAACACCATATATTTT.

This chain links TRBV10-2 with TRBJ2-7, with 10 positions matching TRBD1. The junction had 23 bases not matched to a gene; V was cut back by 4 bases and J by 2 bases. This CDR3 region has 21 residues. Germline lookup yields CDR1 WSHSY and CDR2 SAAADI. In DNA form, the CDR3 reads TGCGCCAGCAGTGCTACCCACCGGGGACAGGGGCCCACAACCACCCCCTACGAGCAGTACTTC. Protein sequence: CASSATHRGQGPTTTPYEQYF.

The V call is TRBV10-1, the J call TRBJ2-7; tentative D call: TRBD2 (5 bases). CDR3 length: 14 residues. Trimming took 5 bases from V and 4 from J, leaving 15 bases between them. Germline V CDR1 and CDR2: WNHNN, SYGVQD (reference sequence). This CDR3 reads CASSPEADYYEQYF. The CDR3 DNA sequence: TGCGCCAGCAGTCCCGAGGCAGACTATTACGAGCAGTACTTC.

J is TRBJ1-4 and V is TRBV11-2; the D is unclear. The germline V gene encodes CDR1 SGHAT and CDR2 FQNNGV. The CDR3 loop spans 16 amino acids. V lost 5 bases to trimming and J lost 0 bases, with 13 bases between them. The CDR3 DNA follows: TGTGCCAGCAGCCCCGCTTGGGAGTCAACTAATGAAAAACTGTTTTTT. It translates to CASSPAWESTNEKLFF.

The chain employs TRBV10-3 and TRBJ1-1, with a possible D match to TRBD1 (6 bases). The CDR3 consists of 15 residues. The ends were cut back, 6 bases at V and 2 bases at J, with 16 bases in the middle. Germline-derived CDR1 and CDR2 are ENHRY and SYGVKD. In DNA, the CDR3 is TGTGCCATCAGACGAAGTGGACAGTTTAACACTGAAGCTTTCTTT. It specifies CAIRRSGQFNTEAFF.

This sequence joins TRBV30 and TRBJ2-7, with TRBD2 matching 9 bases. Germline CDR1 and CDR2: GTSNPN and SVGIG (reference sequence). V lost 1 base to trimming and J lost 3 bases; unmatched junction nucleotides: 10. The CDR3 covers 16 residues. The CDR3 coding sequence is TGTGCCTGGAGTGGGCTAGCGGGGATTTATCGCTACGAGCAGTACTTC. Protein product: CAWSGLAGIYRYEQYF.

CDR3 nucleotide sequence: TGTGCCAGCAGCACAGGGAACGGGGCCAACGTCCTGACTTTC. Translation: CASSTGNGANVLTF. This chain joins TRBV11-3 and TRBJ2-6; D might be TRBD1 (6 bases). Trimming left V 5 bases short and J 4 bases short, with 9 bases between. Germline CDR1 reads SGHNT; CDR2 reads YENEEA. The CDR3 consists of 14 residues. The full variable domain, rest sourced from reference TRBV11-3 and TRBJ2-6, is EAGVVQSPRYKIIEKKQPVAFWCNPISGHNTLYWYLQNLGQGPELLIRYENEEAVDDSQLPKDRFSAERLKGVDSTLKIQPAELGDSAVYLCASSTGNGANVLTFGAGSRLTVL.

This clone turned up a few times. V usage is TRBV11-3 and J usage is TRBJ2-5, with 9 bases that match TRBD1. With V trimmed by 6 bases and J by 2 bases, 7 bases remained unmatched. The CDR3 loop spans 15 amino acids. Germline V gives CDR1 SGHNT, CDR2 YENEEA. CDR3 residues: CASRRGTGRQETQYF. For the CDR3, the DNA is TGTGCCAGCAGAAGGGGGACAGGGAGACAAGAGACCCAGTACTTC.

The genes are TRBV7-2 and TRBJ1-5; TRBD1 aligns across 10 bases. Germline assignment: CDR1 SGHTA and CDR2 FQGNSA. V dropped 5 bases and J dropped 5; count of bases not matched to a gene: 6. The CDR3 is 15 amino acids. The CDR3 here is CASSPRTGGDQPQHF. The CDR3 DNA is TGTGCCAGCAGCCCCAGGACAGGGGGAGATCAGCCCCAGCATTTT.